Given below is one T cell receptor beta chain in context. Its antigen is not known. TCRdb re-called the RT-PCR reads with MiXCR, one entry per CDR3 protein. The sample comprises about 480,000 distinct CDR3 sequences, roughly 27% of which are singletons, and 1.5% to 2% rests with the top ten. This CDR3 spans 12 amino acids. V lost 8 bases, J lost 1 base, and 11 bases lay in between. The germline CDR1 and CDR2 sequences are DFQATT and SNEGSKA (reference sequence). The record originates from a study of response to subunit inactivated influenza vaccine. Study conclusions and caveats: The authors suggested that few new T cells are recruited per seasonal influenza vaccination.

This chain connects TRBV20-1 to TRBJ2-5; no reliable D call. This sequence originates from a man aged 45-65 years who received an inactivated influenza vaccine. This material consisted of CD4+ T cells sorted from PBMCs, taken around 5 days after vaccination. The CDR3 bases are TGCAGTTCCTCACCCTTCCAAGAGACCCAGTACTTC. This gives the protein CSSSPFQETQYF.